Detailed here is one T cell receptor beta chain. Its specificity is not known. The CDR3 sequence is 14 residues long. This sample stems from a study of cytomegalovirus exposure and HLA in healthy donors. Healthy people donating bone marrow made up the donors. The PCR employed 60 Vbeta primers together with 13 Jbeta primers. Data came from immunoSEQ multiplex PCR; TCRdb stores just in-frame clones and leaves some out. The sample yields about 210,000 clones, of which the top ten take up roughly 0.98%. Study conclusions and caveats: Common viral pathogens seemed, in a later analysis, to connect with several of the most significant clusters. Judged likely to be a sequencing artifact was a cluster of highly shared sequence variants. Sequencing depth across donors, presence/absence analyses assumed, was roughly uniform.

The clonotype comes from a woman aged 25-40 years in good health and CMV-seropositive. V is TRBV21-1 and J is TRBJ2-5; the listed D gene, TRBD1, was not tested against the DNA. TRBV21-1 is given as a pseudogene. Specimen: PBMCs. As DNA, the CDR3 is TGTGCCACCCCCAGGGTCGGGTCCGAAGAGACCCAGTACTTC. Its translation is CATPRVGSEETQYF.